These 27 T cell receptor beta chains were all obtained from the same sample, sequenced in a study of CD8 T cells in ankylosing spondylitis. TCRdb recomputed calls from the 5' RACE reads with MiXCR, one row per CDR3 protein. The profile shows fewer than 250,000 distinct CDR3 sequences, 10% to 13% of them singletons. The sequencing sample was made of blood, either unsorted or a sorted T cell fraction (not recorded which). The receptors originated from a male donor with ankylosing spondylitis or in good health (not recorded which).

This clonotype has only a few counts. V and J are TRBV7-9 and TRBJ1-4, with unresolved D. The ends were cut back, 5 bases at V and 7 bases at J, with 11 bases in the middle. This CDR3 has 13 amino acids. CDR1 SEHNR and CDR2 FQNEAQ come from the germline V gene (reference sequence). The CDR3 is CASSNGRGEKLFF. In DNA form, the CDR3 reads TGTGCCAGCAGCAACGGGCGGGGTGAAAAACTGTTTTTT.

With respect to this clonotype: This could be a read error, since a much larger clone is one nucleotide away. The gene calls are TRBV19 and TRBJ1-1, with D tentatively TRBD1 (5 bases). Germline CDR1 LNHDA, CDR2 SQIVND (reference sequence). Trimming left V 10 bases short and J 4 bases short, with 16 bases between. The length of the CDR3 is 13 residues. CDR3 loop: CATATGQVTEAFF. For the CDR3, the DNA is TGTGCCACAGCCACAGGTCAAGTCACTGAAGCTTTCTTT.

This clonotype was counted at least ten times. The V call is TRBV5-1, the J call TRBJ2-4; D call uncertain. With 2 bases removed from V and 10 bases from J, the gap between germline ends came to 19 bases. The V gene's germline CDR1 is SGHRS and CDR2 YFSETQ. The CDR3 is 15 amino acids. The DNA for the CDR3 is TGCGCCAGCAGCTTAAGCCCTGGTGACGGTACTATTCAGTACTTC. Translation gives CASSLSPGDGTIQYF.

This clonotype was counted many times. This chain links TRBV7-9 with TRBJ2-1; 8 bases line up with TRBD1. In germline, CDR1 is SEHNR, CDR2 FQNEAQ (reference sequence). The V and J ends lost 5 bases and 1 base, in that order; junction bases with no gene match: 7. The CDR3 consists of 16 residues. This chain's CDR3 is CASSPGDRRSYNEQFF. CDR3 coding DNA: TGTGCCAGCAGCCCAGGGGACAGGAGATCCTACAATGAGCAGTTCTTC. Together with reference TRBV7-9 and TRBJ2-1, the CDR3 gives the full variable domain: DTGVSQNPRHKITKRGQNVTFRCDPISEHNRLYWYRQTLGQGPEFLTYFQNEAQLEKSRLLSDRFSAERPKGSFSTLEIQRTEQGDSAMYLCASSPGDRRSYNEQFFGPGTRLTVL.

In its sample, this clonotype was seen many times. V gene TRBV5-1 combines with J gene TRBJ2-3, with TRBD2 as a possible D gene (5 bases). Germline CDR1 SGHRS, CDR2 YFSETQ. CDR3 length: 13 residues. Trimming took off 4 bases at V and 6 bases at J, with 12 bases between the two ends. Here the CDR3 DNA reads TGCGCCAGCAGCGACCAGAGAGGGGATACGCAGTATTTT. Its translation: CASSDQRGDTQYF.

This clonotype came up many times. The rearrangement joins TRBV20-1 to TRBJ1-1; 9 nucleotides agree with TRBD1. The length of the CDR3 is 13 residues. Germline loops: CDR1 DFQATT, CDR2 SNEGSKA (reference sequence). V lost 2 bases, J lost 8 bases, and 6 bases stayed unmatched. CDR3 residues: CSARTGQGMEAFF. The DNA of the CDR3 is TGCAGTGCTAGAACTGGACAGGGGATGGAAGCTTTCTTT.

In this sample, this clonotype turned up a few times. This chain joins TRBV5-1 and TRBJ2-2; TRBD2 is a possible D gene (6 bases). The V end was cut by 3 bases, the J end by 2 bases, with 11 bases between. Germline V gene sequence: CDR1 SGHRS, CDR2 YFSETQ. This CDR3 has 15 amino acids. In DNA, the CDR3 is TGCGCCAGCAGCTCCGGGACTTACAACACCGGGGAGCTGTTTTTT. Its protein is CASSSGTYNTGELFF. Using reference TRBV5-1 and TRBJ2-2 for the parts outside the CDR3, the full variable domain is KAGVTQTPRYLIKTRGQQVTLSCSPISGHRSVSWYQQTPGQGLQFLFEYFSETQRNKGNFPGRFSGRQFSNSRSEMNVSTLELGDSALYLCASSSGTYNTGELFFGEGSRLTVL.

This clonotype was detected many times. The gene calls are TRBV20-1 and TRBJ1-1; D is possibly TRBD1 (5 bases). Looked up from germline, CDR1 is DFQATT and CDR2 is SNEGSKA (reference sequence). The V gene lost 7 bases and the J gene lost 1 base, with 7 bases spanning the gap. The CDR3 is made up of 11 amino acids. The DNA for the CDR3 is TGCAGTGGACAGCCGAACACTGAAGCTTTCTTT. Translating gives CSGQPNTEAFF.

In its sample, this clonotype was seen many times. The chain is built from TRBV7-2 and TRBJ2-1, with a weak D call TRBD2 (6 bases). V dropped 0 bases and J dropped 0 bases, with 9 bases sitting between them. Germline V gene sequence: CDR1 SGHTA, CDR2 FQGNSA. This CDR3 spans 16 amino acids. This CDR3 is CASSLAGGLSYNEQFF. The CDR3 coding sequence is TGTGCCAGCAGCTTAGCGGGGGGTCTCTCCTACAATGAGCAGTTCTTC.

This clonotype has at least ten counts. CDR3 in amino acids: CATAPGTSGLISYF. The CDR3, as DNA: TGCGCCACTGCCCCGGGGACTAGCGGGCTGATATCTTACTTC. V gene TRBV5-1 combines with J gene TRBJ2-5; TRBD2 agrees at 12 bases. Trimming cost V 9 bases and J 14 bases; bases outside gene matches: 17. This CDR3 region has 14 residues. Germline CDR1 reads SGHRS; CDR2 reads YFSETQ.

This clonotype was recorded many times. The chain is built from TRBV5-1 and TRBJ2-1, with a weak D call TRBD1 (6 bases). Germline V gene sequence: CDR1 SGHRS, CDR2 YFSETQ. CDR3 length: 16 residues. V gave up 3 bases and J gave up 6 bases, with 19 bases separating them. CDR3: CASSSKTGLNFNEQFF. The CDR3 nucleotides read TGCGCCAGCAGCTCGAAGACAGGCCTCAACTTCAATGAGCAGTTCTTC.

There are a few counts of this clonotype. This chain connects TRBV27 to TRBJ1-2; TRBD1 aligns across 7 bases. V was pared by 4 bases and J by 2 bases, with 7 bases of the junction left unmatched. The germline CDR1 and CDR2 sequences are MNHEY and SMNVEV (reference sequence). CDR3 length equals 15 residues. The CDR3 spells CASSSGLTGNYGYTF. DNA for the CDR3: TGTGCCAGCAGTTCGGGATTGACAGGGAACTATGGCTACACCTTC.

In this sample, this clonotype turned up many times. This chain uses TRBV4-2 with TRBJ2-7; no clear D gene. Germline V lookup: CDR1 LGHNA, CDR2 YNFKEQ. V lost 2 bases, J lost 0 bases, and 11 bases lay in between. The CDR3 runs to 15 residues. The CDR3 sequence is CASSQLSPSSYEQYF. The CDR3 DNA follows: TGTGCCAGCAGCCAATTATCACCGAGCTCCTACGAGCAGTACTTC.

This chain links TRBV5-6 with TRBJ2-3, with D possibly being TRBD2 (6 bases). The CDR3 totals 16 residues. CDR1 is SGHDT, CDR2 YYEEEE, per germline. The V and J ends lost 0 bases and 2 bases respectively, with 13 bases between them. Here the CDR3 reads CASSLGGDGTTDTQYF. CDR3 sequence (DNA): TGTGCCAGCAGCTTGGGGGGGGACGGGACCACAGATACGCAGTATTTT.

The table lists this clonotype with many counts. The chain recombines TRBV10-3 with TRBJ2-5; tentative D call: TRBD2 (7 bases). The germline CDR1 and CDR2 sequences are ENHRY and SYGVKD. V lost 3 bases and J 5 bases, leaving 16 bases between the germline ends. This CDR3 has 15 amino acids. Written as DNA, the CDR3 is TGTGCCATCAGTGATGCGGGGGCCGAGATGGAGACCCAGTACTTC. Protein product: CAISDAGAEMETQYF.

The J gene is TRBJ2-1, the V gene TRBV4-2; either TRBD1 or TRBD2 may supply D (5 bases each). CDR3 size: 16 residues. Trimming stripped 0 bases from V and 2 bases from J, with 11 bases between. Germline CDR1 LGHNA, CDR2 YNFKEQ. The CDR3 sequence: CASSQDKGSTYNEQFF. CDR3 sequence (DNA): TGTGCCAGCAGCCAAGATAAGGGGAGTACCTACAATGAGCAGTTCTTC.

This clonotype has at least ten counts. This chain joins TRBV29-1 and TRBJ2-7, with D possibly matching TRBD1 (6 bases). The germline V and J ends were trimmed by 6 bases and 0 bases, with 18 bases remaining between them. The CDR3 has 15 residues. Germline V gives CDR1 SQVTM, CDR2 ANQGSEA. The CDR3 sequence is CSVDQGQGLSYEQYF. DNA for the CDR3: TGCAGCGTCGATCAGGGGCAGGGCCTCTCCTACGAGCAGTACTTC.

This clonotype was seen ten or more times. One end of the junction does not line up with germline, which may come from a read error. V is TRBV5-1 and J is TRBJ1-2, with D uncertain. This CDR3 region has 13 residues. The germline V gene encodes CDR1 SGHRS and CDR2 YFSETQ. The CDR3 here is CASSLASNYGYTF. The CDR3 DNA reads TGTGCCAGCAGCTTAGCCAGCAACTATGGCTACACCTTC.

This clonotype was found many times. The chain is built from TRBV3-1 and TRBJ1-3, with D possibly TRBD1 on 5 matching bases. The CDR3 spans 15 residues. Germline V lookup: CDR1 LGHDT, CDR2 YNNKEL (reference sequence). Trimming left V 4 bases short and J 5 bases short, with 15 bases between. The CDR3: CASSPGRGGRNTIYF. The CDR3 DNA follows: TGTGCCAGCAGCCCCGGACGGGGGGGAAGAAACACCATATATTTT.

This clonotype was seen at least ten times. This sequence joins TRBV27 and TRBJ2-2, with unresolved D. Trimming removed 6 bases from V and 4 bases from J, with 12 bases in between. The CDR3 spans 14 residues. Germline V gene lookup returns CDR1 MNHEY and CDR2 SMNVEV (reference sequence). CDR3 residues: CASSRPRGTGELFF. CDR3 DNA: TGTGCCAGCAGCCGACCGCGAGGCACCGGGGAGCTGTTTTTT.

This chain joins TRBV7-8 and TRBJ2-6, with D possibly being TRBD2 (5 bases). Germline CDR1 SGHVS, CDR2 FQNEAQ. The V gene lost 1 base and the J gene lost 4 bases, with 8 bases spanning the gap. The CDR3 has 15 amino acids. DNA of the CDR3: TGTGCCAGCAGCTTAGAACCGGGAGGGGCCAACGTCCTGACTTTC. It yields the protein CASSLEPGGANVLTF.

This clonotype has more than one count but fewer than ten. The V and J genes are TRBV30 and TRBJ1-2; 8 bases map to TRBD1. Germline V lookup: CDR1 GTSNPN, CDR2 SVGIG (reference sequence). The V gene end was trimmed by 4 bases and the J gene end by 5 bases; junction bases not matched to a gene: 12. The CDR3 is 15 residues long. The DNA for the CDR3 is TGTGCCTGGATCCCGGACAGGGCCCTTGGTTATGGCTACACCTTC. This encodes CAWIPDRALGYGYTF.

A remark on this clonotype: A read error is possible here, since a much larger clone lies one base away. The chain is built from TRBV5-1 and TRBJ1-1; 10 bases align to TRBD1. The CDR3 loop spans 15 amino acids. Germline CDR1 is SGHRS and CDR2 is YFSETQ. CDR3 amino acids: CTSSSGTGAWTEAFF. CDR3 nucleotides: TGCACCAGCAGCTCGGGGACAGGGGCATGGACTGAAGCTTTCTTT.

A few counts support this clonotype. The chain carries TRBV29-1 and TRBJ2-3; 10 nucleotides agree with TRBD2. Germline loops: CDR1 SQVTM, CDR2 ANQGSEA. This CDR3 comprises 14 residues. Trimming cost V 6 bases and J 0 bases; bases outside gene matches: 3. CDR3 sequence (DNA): TGCAGCGTCGGACTAGCGGTTAGCACAGATACGCAGTATTTT. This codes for CSVGLAVSTDTQYF.

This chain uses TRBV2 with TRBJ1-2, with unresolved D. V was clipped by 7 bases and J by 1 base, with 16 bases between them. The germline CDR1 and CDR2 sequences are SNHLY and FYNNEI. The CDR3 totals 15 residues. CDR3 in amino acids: CASKQMDGNNYGYTF. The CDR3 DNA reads TGTGCCAGCAAACAGATGGACGGTAATAACTATGGCTACACCTTC.

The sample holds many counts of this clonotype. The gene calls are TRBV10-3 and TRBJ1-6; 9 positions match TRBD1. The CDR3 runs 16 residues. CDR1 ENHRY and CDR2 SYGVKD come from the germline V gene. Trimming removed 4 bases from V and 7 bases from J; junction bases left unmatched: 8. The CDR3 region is CAISGRTGAGNSPLHF. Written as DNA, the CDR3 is TGTGCCATCAGTGGTAGGACAGGGGCTGGAAATTCACCCCTCCACTTT.

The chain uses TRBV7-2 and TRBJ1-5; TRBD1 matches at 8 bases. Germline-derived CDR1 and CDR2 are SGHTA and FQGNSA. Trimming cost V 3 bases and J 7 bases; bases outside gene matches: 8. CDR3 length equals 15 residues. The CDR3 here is CASSFSTGATQPQHF. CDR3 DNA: TGTGCCAGCAGCTTCTCGACAGGGGCGACGCAGCCCCAGCATTTT.